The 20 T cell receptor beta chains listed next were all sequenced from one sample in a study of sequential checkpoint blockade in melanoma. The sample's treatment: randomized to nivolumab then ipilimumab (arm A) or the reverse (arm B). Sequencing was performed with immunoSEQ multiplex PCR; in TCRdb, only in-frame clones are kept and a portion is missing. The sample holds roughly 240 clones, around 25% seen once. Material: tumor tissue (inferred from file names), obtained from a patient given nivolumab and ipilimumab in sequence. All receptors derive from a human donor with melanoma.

In DNA form, the CDR3 reads TGCGCCAGCAGCATGCAGGGTTTGGACTACGACGAGCAGTACTTC. It encodes CASSMQGLDYDEQYF. V is TRBV5-1 and J is TRBJ2-7, with D maybe TRBD2 (6 bases). This CDR3 has 15 amino acids. Trimming took off 4 bases at V and 5 bases at J, with 19 bases between the two ends. CDR1 is SGHRS and CDR2 is YFSETQ in the germline V gene.

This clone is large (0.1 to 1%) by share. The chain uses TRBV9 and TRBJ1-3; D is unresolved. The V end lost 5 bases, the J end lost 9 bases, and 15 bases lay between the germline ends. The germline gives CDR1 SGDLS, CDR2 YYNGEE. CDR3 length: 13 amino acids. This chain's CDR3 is CASSEILGGTIYF. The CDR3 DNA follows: TGTGCCAGCAGTGAAATCTTGGGAGGCACCATATATTTT.

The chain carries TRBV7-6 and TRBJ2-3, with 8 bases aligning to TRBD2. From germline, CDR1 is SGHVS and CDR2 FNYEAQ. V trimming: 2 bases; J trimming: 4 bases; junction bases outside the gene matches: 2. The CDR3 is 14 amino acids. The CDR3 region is CASSLPLAADTQYF. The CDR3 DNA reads TGTGCCAGCAGCTTACCACTAGCGGCAGATACGCAGTATTTT. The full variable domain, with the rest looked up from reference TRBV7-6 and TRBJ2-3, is GAGVSQSPRYKVTKRGQDVALRCDPISGHVSLYWYRQALGQGPEFLTYFNYEAQQDKSGLPNDRFSAERPEGSISTLTIQRTEQRDSAMYRCASSLPLAADTQYFGPGTRLTVL.

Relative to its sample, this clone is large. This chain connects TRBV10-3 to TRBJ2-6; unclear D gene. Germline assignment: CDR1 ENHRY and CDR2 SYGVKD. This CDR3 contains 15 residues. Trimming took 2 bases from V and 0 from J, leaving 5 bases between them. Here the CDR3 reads CAISERTSGANVLTF. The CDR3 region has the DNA TGTGCCATCAGTGAGAGGACCTCTGGGGCCAACGTCCTGACTTTC.

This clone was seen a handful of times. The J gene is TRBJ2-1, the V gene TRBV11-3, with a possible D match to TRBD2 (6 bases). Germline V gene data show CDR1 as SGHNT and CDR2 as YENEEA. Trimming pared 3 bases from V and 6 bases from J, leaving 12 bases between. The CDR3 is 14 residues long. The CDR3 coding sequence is TGTGCCAGCAGCTTCGGCGAAGCGGGCAATGAGCAGTTCTTC. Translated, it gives CASSFGEAGNEQFF.

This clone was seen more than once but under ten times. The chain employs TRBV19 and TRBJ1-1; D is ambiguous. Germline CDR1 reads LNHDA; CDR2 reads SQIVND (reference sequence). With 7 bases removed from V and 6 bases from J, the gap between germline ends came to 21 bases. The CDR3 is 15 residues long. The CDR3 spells CASTTDRTGAPEAFF. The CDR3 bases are TGTGCCAGTACCACCGATCGGACGGGAGCTCCTGAAGCTTTCTTT.

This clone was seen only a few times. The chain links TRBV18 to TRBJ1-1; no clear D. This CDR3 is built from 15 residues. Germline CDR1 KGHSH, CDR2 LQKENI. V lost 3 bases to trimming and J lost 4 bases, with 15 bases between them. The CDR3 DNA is TGTGCCAGCTCACCCCTACTGACCCTGCGCACTGAAGCTTTCTTT. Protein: CASSPLLTLRTEAFF.

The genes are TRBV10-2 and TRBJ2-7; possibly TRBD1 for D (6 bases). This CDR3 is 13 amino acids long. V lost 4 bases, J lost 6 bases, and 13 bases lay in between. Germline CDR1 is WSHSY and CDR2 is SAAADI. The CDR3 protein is CASSASQGTEQYF. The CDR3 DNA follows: TGCGCCAGCAGTGCGTCACAGGGAACCGAGCAGTACTTC.

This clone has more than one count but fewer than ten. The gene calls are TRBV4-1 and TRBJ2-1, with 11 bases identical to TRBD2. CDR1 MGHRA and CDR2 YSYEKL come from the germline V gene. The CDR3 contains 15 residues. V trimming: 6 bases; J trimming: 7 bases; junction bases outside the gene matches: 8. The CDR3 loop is CASRPSGGSGNEQFF. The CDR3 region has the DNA TGCGCCAGCAGACCTAGCGGGGGGAGTGGGAATGAGCAGTTCTTC.

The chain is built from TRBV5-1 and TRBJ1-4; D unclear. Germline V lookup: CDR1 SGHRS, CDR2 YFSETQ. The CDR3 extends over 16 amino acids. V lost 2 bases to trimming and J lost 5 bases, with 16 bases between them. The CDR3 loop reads CASSFGGRTINEKLFF. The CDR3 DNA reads TGCGCCAGCAGCTTCGGTGGGAGGACGATAAATGAAAAACTGTTTTTT.

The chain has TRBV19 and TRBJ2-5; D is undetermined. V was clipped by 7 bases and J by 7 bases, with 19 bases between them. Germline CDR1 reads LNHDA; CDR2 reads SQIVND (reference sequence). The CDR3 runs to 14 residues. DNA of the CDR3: TGTGCCAGTACCTCCCTTGACGGAACCGCGACCCAGTACTTC. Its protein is CASTSLDGTATQYF.

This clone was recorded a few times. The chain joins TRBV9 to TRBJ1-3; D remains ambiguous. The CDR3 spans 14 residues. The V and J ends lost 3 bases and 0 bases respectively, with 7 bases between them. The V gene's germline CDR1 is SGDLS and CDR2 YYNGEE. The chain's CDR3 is CASSGSSSGNTIYF. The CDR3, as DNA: TGTGCCAGCAGCGGGTCCAGCTCTGGAAACACCATATATTTT.

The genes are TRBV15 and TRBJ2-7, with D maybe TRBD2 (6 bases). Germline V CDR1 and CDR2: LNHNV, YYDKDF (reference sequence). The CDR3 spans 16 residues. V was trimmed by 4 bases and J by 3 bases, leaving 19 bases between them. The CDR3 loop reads CATSKTLATPYYEQYF. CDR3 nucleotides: TGTGCCACCAGCAAAACCCTAGCGACTCCTTACTACGAGCAGTACTTC. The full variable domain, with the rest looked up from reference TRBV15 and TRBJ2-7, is DAMVIQNPRYQVTQFGKPVTLSCSQTLNHNVMYWYQQKSSQAPKLLFHYYDKDFNNEADTPDNFQSRRPNTSFCFLDIRSPGLGDTAMYLCATSKTLATPYYEQYFGPGTRLTVT.

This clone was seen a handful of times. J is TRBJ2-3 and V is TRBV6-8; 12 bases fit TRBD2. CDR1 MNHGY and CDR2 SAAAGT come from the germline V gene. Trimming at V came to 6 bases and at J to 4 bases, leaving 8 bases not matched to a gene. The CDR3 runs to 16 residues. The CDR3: CASSPQLAGGADTQYF. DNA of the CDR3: TGTGCCAGCAGCCCCCAGCTAGCGGGAGGGGCAGATACGCAGTATTTT.

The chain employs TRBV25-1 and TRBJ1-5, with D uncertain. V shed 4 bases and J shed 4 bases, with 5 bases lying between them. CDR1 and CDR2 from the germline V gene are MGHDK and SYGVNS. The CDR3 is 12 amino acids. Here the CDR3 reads CASSAVNQPQHF. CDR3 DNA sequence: TGTGCCAGCAGTGCAGTTAATCAGCCCCAGCATTTT.

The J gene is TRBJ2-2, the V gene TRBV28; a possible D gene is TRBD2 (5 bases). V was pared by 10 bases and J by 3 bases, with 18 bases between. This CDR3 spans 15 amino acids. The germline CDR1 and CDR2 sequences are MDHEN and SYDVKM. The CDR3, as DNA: TGTGCCACCAGGTCCCGGGGAGTAGACACCGGGGAGCTGTTTTTT. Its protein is CATRSRGVDTGELFF.

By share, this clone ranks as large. CDR3 DNA sequence: TGTGCCAGCAGTTACTCGGGGACAGACTCCTATGGCTACACCTTC. Translating it yields CASSYSGTDSYGYTF. This chain links TRBV6-8 with TRBJ1-2; 7 positions agree with TRBD1. CDR1 and CDR2 from the germline V gene are MNHGY and SAAAGT. The CDR3 totals 15 residues. With 0 bases clipped from V and 4 bases from J, the junction kept 5 bases outside the gene matches.

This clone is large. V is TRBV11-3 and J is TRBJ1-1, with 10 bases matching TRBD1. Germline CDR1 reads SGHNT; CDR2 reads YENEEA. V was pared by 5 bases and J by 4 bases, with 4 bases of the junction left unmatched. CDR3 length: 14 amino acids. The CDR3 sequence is CASSPWTGGTEAFF. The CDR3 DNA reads TGTGCCAGCAGCCCGTGGACAGGGGGCACTGAAGCTTTCTTT. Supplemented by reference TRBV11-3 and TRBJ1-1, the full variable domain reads EAGVVQSPRYKIIEKKQPVAFWCNPISGHNTLYWYLQNLGQGPELLIRYENEEAVDDSQLPKDRFSAERLKGVDSTLKIQPAELGDSAVYLCASSPWTGGTEAFFGQGTRLTVV.

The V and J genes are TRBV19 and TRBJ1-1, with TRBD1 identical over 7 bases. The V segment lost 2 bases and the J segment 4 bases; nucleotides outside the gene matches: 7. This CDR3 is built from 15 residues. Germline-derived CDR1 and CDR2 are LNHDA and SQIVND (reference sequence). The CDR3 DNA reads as TGTGCCAGTAGTATACAGACAGGGCTGGGCACTGAAGCTTTCTTT. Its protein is CASSIQTGLGTEAFF.

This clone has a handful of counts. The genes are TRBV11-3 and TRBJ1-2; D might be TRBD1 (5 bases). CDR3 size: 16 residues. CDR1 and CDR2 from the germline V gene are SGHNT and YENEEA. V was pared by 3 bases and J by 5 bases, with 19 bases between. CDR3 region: CASSLGGTEFRYGYTF. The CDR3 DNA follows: TGTGCCAGCAGCTTGGGAGGGACGGAGTTTCGGTATGGCTACACCTTC.